Following are 31 T cell receptor beta chains from one sample sequenced in a study of CD8 T cells in ankylosing spondylitis. A single record per CDR3 protein comes from TCRdb applying MiXCR to the 5' RACE reads. This sample carries 300,000 to 350,000 distinct CDR3 sequences, about a fifth of them seen once, and the ten largest clones take roughly 3.4%. The sequenced sample was blood, either unsorted or a sorted T cell fraction (not recorded which). The receptors derive from a female donor with ankylosing spondylitis or in good health (not recorded which).

This clonotype has a handful of counts. The chain recombines TRBV28 with TRBJ2-2, with 8 bases matching TRBD2. This CDR3 has 15 amino acids. J was trimmed by 4 bases and V by 7 bases; bases with no gene match: 8. CDR1 is MDHEN, CDR2 SYDVKM, per germline. The CDR3 DNA follows: TGTGCCAGCACCGGGGGGGGCGTCGGCACCGGGGAGCTGTTTTTT. It translates to CASTGGGVGTGELFF.

This clonotype was found a few times. The chain carries TRBV10-1 and TRBJ2-5; D call uncertain. There are 13 residues in the CDR3. Trimming left V 0 bases short and J 5 bases short, with 7 bases between. The V gene's germline CDR1 is WNHNN and CDR2 SYGVQD (reference sequence). The CDR3: CASSESVVETQYF. CDR3 bases: TGCGCCAGCAGTGAGTCGGTAGTGGAGACCCAGTACTTC.

V is TRBV5-5 and J is TRBJ2-2; 7 positions match TRBD2. With 5 bases clipped from V and 4 bases from J, the junction kept 11 bases outside the gene matches. The CDR3 extends over 16 amino acids. CDR1 is SGHKS, CDR2 YYEKEE, per germline (reference sequence). CDR3 sequence: CASSPNAGEGTGELFF. The CDR3 DNA is TGTGCCAGCAGTCCCAATGCGGGGGAAGGCACCGGGGAGCTGTTTTTT.

V is TRBV20-1 and J is TRBJ2-7; D could derive from TRBD1 or TRBD2 (5 bases each). Germline CDR1 is DFQATT and CDR2 is SNEGSKA (reference sequence). The V end lost 3 bases, the J end lost 0 bases, and 12 bases lay between the germline ends. This CDR3 is 14 amino acids long. In DNA form, the CDR3 reads TGCAGTGCTAGGGCGGGTGGGGCCTCCTACGAGCAGTACTTC. This gives the protein CSARAGGASYEQYF.

The V call is TRBV6-1, the J call TRBJ2-1, with a weak D call TRBD2 (6 bases). Germline CDR1 and CDR2: MNHNS and SASEGT. This CDR3 has 13 residues. Trimming left V 10 bases short and J 5 bases short, with 15 bases between. CDR3 amino acids: CATRESGHNEQFF. The CDR3 coding sequence is TGTGCCACCCGGGAGTCCGGCCACAATGAGCAGTTCTTC.

V and J are TRBV7-9 and TRBJ2-7; TRBD2 might be the D (5 bases). This CDR3 is built from 14 residues. V was shortened by 1 base and J by 2 bases, with 9 bases between the two germline ends. Germline-derived CDR1 and CDR2 are SEHNR and FQNEAQ (reference sequence). The CDR3 DNA follows: TGTGCCAGCAGCTTAGGAGCGACTACCTACGAGCAGTACTTC. It codes for CASSLGATTYEQYF.

The genes are TRBV7-6 and TRBJ2-3; D remains unclear. The V end was cut by 3 bases, the J end by 0 bases, with 13 bases between. This CDR3 comprises 16 residues. Per germline, CDR1 SGHVS and CDR2 FNYEAQ. For the CDR3, the DNA is TGTGCCAGCAGCTTTCTCGGCGGAACTAGCACAGATACGCAGTATTTT. Translated: CASSFLGGTSTDTQYF.

This clonotype came up a few times. The DNA of the CDR3 is TGTGCCAGCAGCTTAGATTCAGGCAGGATCTATGGCTACACCTTC. Protein sequence: CASSLDSGRIYGYTF. The chain carries TRBV7-2 and TRBJ1-2; D is ambiguous. The V end was cut by 1 base, the J end by 4 bases, with 13 bases between. In germline, CDR1 is SGHTA, CDR2 FQGNSA. This CDR3 has 15 residues.

The V gene is TRBV19, the J gene TRBJ1-2; D is unresolved. Germline V gene lookup returns CDR1 LNHDA and CDR2 SQIVND (reference sequence). V shed 6 bases and J shed 3 bases, with 14 bases lying between them. There are 14 residues in the CDR3. CDR3 bases: TGTGCCAGTAGACCAGAGTGGGCTGACTATGGCTACACCTTC. Encoded protein: CASRPEWADYGYTF.

This clonotype has a handful of counts. The chain links TRBV30 to TRBJ2-1, with 9 bases lining up with TRBD2. The V segment lost 2 bases and the J segment 8 bases; nucleotides outside the gene matches: 10. The germline gives CDR1 GTSNPN, CDR2 SVGIG (reference sequence). The CDR3 has 15 residues. CDR3 sequence reads: CAWSRGLASVDEQFF. In DNA, the CDR3 is TGTGCCTGGAGTAGGGGACTAGCTTCCGTTGATGAGCAGTTCTTC.

This chain connects TRBV28 to TRBJ2-1; the match to TRBD2 covers 12 bases. The CDR3 loop spans 13 amino acids. Germline V lookup: CDR1 MDHEN, CDR2 SYDVKM. This chain's CDR3 is CGSLAGGINEQFF. DNA of the CDR3: TGTGGGTCCCTAGCGGGAGGGATAAATGAGCAGTTCTTC.

This clonotype was picked up a small number of times. V and J are TRBV20-1 and TRBJ2-7, with 7 bases identical to TRBD2. Per germline, CDR1 DFQATT and CDR2 SNEGSKA (reference sequence). The CDR3 runs 14 residues. The V and J ends lost 6 bases and 0 bases, in that order; junction bases with no gene match: 8. CDR3 residues: CSARPGGSSYEQYF. The CDR3 nucleotides read TGCAGTGCCCGCCCTGGCGGGAGCTCCTACGAGCAGTACTTC.

The chain recombines TRBV20-1 with TRBJ2-3; 7 positions agree with TRBD2. This CDR3 comprises 14 residues. Germline CDR1 is DFQATT and CDR2 is SNEGSKA (reference sequence). J lost 4 bases, V lost 5 bases, and 9 bases had no gene match. The CDR3 DNA follows: TGCAGTGCTGATTGGGGCGGGAGCTCAGATACGCAGTATTTT. Protein sequence: CSADWGGSSDTQYF.

The table lists this clonotype with a few counts. V gene TRBV19 combines with J gene TRBJ1-1; D possibly corresponds to TRBD1 (5 bases). Trimming left V 3 bases short and J 2 bases short, with 13 bases between. The CDR3 extends over 15 amino acids. Germline lookup yields CDR1 LNHDA and CDR2 SQIVND (reference sequence). The CDR3: CASSIYRDGNTEAFF. For the CDR3, the DNA is TGTGCCAGTAGTATCTATAGGGACGGAAACACTGAAGCTTTCTTT. The variable domain in full, completed from reference TRBV19 and TRBJ1-1, reads DGGITQSPKYLFRKEGQNVTLSCEQNLNHDAMYWYRQDPGQGLRLIYYSQIVNDFQKGDIAEGYSVSREKKESFPLTVTSAQKNPTAFYLCASSIYRDGNTEAFFGQGTRLTVV.

This clonotype appeared a few times. The V and J genes are TRBV12-3 or TRBV12-4 and TRBJ1-3, with a weak D call TRBD1 (5 bases). V was cut by 3 bases and J by 1 base, with 13 bases left in between. CDR3 length: 16 amino acids. As DNA, the CDR3 is TGTGCCAGCAGTTTTAGTTCTGGGGGATCTGGAAACACCATATATTTT. This codes for CASSFSSGGSGNTIYF.

This clonotype has more than one count but fewer than ten. This chain's CDR3 is CAIRDSNYGYTF. The CDR3 region has the DNA TGTGCCATCAGGGACAGTAACTATGGCTACACCTTC. The chain joins TRBV10-3 to TRBJ1-2, with D possibly being TRBD1 (6 bases). CDR1 and CDR2 (germline): ENHRY, SYGVKD. The CDR3 runs to 12 residues. Trimming shortened V by 6 bases and J by 1 base, and 6 bases separated the two germline ends.

A few counts support this clonotype. The J gene is TRBJ2-7, the V gene TRBV5-1, with D hard to call. The CDR3 runs 13 residues. The germline gives CDR1 SGHRS, CDR2 YFSETQ. With 0 bases removed from V and 6 bases from J, the gap between germline ends came to 10 bases. The chain's CDR3 is CASSLEGLGEQYF. Written as DNA, the CDR3 is TGCGCCAGCAGCTTGGAAGGGTTGGGCGAGCAGTACTTC.

The genes are TRBV12-3 or TRBV12-4 and TRBJ2-1; the D is unclear. This CDR3 has 15 residues. V lost 8 bases and J lost 0, with 14 bases in between. CDR3 sequence reads: CASSTSGPSYNEQFF. The CDR3 DNA sequence: TGTGCCAGCTCTACGTCGGGTCCCTCCTACAATGAGCAGTTCTTC.

The chain employs TRBV7-2 and TRBJ2-7, with 9 bases fitting TRBD2. With 5 bases clipped from V and 3 bases from J, the junction kept 11 bases outside the gene matches. The CDR3 is made up of 16 amino acids. Germline V gene sequence: CDR1 SGHTA, CDR2 FQGNSA. The CDR3 DNA reads as TGTGCCAGCAGCCGTCTAGGGCGCGGGAGGGGCTACGAGCAGTACTTC. Translating gives CASSRLGRGRGYEQYF.

In this sample, this clonotype turned up a few times. The chain links TRBV6-2 or TRBV6-3 to TRBJ2-2; 16 bases align to TRBD2. This CDR3 has 20 amino acids. The V gene's germline CDR1 is MNHEY and CDR2 SVGEGT. Losses at the gene ends were 1 base for V and 4 bases for J; bases not matched to a gene: 9. CDR3 DNA: TGTGCCAGCAGTTACTTCCTGGGACTAGCGGGAGGGCCGGGCACCGGGGAGCTGTTTTTT. Translated, it gives CASSYFLGLAGGPGTGELFF.

The gene calls are TRBV11-2 and TRBJ2-3, with D tentatively TRBD2 (6 bases). V lost 2 bases, J lost 2 bases, and 11 bases lay in between. Germline assignment: CDR1 SGHAT and CDR2 FQNNGV. The CDR3 runs 15 residues. The CDR3 here is CASSLLGLYTDTQYF. CDR3 DNA sequence: TGTGCCAGCAGCTTACTGGGACTTTACACAGATACGCAGTATTTT. The full variable domain, with the rest looked up from reference TRBV11-2 and TRBJ2-3, is EAGVAQSPRYKIIEKRQSVAFWCNPISGHATLYWYQQILGQGPKLLIQFQNNGVVDDSQLPKDRFSAERLKGVDSTLKIQPAKLEDSAVYLCASSLLGLYTDTQYFGPGTRLTVL.

There are many counts of this clonotype. The chain carries TRBV6-2 or TRBV6-3 and TRBJ2-5; 10 positions match TRBD2. The CDR3 is 15 amino acids. The trim removed 5 bases at V and 2 bases at J, leaving 5 bases unmatched. Per the germline V gene, CDR1 is MNHEY and CDR2 is SVGEGT. The DNA of the CDR3 is TGTGCCAGCAGTCTCTTAGCGGGAGGACAAGAGACCCAGTACTTC. It yields the protein CASSLLAGGQETQYF.

The sample holds a few counts of this clonotype. The chain is built from TRBV7-2 and TRBJ2-7; 10 bases map to TRBD2. CDR1 and CDR2 from the germline V gene are SGHTA and FQGNSA. V was pared by 2 bases and J by 5 bases, with 3 bases of the junction left unmatched. The CDR3 runs to 14 residues. CDR3: CASSLLAGVNEQYF. The CDR3 region has the DNA TGTGCCAGCAGCTTACTAGCGGGAGTGAACGAGCAGTACTTC.

This chain connects TRBV2 to TRBJ2-2, with TRBD2 matching 10 bases. From germline, CDR1 is SNHLY and CDR2 FYNNEI. J gave up 4 bases and V 6 bases, and 2 bases lay outside the gene matches. The CDR3 totals 14 residues. CDR3 sequence: CASRASGSTGELFF. The CDR3 DNA sequence: TGTGCCAGCAGGGCTAGCGGGAGCACCGGGGAGCTGTTTTTT.

This clonotype was counted a few times. The rearrangement uses TRBV29-1 and TRBJ2-5; 8 bases match TRBD1. V trimming: 4 bases; J trimming: 5 bases; junction bases outside the gene matches: 9. The V gene's germline CDR1 is SQVTM and CDR2 ANQGSEA. The CDR3 has 14 amino acids. The CDR3 region has the DNA TGCAGCGTTGCTCGGACAGGGATAGTGGAGACCCAGTACTTC. It translates to CSVARTGIVETQYF.

This clonotype was picked up many times. The chain is built from TRBV29-1 and TRBJ2-3, with 12 nucleotides matching TRBD2. Germline V lookup: CDR1 SQVTM, CDR2 ANQGSEA. The junction had 8 bases not matched to a gene; V was cut back by 7 bases and J by 0 bases. The CDR3 contains 16 residues. The CDR3 spells CSATRGTSGSTDTQYF. The DNA for the CDR3 is TGCAGCGCTACCAGGGGGACTAGCGGGAGCACAGATACGCAGTATTTT.

This chain uses TRBV20-1 with TRBJ2-1, with D possibly TRBD1 on 7 matching bases. CDR1 and CDR2 from the germline V gene are DFQATT and SNEGSKA (reference sequence). CDR3 length: 14 residues. Trimming took 3 bases from V and 2 from J, leaving 11 bases between them. The CDR3 region is CSARGQRAYNEQFF. In DNA form, the CDR3 reads TGCAGTGCTAGGGGACAGCGGGCCTACAATGAGCAGTTCTTC.

This clonotype was seen ten or more times. The chain uses TRBV29-1 and TRBJ2-3; weak D call: TRBD1 (5 bases). V was clipped by 4 bases and J by 5 bases, with 10 bases between them. This CDR3 has 12 residues. The germline V gene encodes CDR1 SQVTM and CDR2 ANQGSEA. CDR3 region: CSVVRGGDTQYF. DNA of the CDR3: TGCAGCGTTGTAAGGGGTGGAGATACGCAGTATTTT.

The V call is TRBV30, the J call TRBJ2-5; D gene unclear. V was trimmed by 1 base and J by 5 bases, leaving 11 bases between them. CDR1 is GTSNPN, CDR2 SVGIG, per germline (reference sequence). The CDR3 is made up of 13 amino acids. The DNA of the CDR3 is TGTGCCTGGAGTGGAAGGAACGCGGAGACCCAGTACTTC. This gives the protein CAWSGRNAETQYF.

This clonotype was seen a few times. The genes are TRBV30 and TRBJ2-6; unclear D gene. V was shortened by 4 bases and J by 2 bases, with 6 bases between the two germline ends. Germline lookup yields CDR1 GTSNPN and CDR2 SVGIG (reference sequence). The CDR3 runs to 13 residues. The DNA of the CDR3 is TGTGCCTGGATGCTCACTGGGGCCAACGTCCTGACTTTC. Its translation is CAWMLTGANVLTF.

This clonotype was counted only a few times. The gene calls are TRBV7-6 and TRBJ1-6, with unresolved D. V dropped 5 bases and J dropped 5 bases, with 7 bases sitting between them. In germline, CDR1 is SGHVS, CDR2 FNYEAQ. The CDR3 is 13 residues long. CDR3 sequence: CASSPLHNSPLHF. CDR3 coding DNA: TGTGCCAGCAGCCCCCTCCATAATTCACCCCTCCACTTT.